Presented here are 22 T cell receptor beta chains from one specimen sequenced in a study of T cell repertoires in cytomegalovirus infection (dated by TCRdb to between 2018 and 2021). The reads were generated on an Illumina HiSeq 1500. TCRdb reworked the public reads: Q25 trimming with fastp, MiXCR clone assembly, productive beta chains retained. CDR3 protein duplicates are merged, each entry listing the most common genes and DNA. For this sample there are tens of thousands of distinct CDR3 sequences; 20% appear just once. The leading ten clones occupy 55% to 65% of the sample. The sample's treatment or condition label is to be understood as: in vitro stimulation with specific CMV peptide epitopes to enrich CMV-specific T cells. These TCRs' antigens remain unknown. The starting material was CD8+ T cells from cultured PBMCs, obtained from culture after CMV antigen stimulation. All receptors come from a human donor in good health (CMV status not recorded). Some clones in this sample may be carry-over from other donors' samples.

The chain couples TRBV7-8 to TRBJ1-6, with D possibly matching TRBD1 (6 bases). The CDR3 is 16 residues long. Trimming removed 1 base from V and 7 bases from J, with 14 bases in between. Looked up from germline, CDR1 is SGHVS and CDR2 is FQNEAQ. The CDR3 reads CASSLEIRGRNSPLHF. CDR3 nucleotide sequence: TGTGCCAGCAGCTTAGAAATCAGGGGAAGAAATTCACCCCTCCACTTT. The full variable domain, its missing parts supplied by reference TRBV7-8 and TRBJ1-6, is GAGVSQSPRYKVAKRGQDVALRCDPISGHVSLFWYQQALGQGPEFLTYFQNEAQLDKSGLPSDRFFAERPEGSVSTLKIQRTQQEDSAVYLCASSLEIRGRNSPLHFGNGTRLTVT.

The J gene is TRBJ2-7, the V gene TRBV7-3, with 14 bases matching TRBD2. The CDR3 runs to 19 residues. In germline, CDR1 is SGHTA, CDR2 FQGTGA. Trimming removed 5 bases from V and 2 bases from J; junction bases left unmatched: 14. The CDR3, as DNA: TGTGCCAGCAGCCCTCCGACTAGCGGGGGGGCTCCGAAAGCCTACGAGCAGTACTTC. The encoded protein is CASSPPTSGGAPKAYEQYF.

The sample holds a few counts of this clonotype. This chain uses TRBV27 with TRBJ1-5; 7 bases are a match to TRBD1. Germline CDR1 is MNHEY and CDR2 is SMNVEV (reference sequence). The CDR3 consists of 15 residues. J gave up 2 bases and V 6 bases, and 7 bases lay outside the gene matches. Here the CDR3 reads CASRLTGMRNQPQHF. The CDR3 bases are TGTGCCAGCAGGTTGACAGGGATGCGCAATCAGCCCCAGCATTTT.

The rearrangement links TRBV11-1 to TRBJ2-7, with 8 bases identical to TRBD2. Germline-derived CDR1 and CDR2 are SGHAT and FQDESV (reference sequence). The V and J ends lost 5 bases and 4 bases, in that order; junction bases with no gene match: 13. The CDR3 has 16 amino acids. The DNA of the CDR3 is TGTGCCAGCAGCATCGGGACTAGTGGGATGGGATACGAGCAGTACTTC. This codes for CASSIGTSGMGYEQYF.

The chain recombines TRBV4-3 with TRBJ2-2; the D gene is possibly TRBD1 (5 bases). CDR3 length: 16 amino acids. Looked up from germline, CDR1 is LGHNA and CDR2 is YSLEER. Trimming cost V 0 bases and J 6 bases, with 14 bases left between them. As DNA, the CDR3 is TGCGCCAGCAGCCAAGATTATAATCCAGGGTCCGGGGAGCTGTTTTTT. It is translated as CASSQDYNPGSGELFF.

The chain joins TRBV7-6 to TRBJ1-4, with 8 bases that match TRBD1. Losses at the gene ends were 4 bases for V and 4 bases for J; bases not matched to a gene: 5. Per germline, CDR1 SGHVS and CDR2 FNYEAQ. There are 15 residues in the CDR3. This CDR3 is CASSSTGAINEKLFF. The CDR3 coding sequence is TGTGCCAGCAGCTCGACAGGGGCGATTAATGAAAAACTGTTTTTT. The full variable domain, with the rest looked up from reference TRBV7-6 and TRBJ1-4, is GAGVSQSPRYKVTKRGQDVALRCDPISGHVSLYWYRQALGQGPEFLTYFNYEAQQDKSGLPNDRFSAERPEGSISTLTIQRTEQRDSAMYRCASSSTGAINEKLFFGSGTQLSVL.

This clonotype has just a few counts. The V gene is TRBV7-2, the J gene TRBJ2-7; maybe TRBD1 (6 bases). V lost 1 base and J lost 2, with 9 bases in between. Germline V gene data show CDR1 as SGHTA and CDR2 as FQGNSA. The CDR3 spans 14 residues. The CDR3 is CASSLGTATYEQYF. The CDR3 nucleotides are TGTGCCAGCAGCTTAGGGACAGCTACCTACGAGCAGTACTTC.

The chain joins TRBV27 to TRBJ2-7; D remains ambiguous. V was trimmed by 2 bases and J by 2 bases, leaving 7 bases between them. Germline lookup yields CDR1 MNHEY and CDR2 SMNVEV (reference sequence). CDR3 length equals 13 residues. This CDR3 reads CASSLGSPYEQYF. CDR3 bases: TGTGCCAGCAGTTTAGGCAGTCCCTACGAGCAGTACTTC.

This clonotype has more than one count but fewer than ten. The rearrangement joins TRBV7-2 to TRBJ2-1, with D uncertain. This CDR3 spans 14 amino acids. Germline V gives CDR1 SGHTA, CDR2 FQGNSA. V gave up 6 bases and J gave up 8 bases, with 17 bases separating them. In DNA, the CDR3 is TGTGCCAGCAGTTACCGCCCGAGAGGCGATGAGCAGTTCTTC. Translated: CASSYRPRGDEQFF. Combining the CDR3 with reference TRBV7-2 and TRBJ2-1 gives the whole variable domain GAGVSQSPSNKVTEKGKDVELRCDPISGHTALYWYRQSLGQGLEFLIYFQGNSAPDKSGLPSDRFSAERTGGSVSTLTIQRTQQEDSAVYLCASSYRPRGDEQFFGPGTRLTVL.

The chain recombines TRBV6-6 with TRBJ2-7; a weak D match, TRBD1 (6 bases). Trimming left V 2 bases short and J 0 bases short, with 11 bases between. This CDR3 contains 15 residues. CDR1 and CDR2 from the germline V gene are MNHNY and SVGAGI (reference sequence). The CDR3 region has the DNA TGTGCCAGCAGTTACGAGACAGGTCTCTCCTACGAGCAGTACTTC. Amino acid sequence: CASSYETGLSYEQYF.

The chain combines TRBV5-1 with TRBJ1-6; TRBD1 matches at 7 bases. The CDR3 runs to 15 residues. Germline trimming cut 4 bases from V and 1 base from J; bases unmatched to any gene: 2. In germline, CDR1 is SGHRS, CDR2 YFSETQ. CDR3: CASSQGGSYNSPLHF. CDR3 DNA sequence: TGCGCCAGCAGCCAGGGGGGGTCCTATAATTCACCCCTCCACTTT.

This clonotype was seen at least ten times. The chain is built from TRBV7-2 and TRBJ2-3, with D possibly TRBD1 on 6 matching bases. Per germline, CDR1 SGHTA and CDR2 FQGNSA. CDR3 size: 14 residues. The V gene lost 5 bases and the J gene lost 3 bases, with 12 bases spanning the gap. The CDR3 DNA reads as TGTGCCAGCAGCCCGGCACAGGGAACAGATACGCAGTATTTT. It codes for CASSPAQGTDTQYF.

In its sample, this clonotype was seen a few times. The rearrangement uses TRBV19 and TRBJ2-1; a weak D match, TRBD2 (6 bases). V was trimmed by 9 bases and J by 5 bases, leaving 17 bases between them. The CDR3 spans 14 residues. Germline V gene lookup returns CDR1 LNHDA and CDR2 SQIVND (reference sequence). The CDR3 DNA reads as TGTGCCAGCCACTCGCGGGGAACCGACAATGAGCAGTTCTTC. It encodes CASHSRGTDNEQFF.

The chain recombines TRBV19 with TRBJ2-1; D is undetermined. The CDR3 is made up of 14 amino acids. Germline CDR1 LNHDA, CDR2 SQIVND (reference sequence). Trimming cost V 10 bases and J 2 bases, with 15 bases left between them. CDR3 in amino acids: CATSELSAYNEQFF. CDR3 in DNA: TGTGCCACTTCAGAGCTGTCTGCCTACAATGAGCAGTTCTTC.

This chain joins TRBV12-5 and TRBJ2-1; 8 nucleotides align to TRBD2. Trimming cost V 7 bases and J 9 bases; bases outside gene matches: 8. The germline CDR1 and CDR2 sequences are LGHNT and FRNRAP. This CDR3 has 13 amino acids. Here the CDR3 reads CASASGGIGEQFF. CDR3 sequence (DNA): TGTGCTAGTGCCTCGGGGGGGATCGGTGAGCAGTTCTTC.

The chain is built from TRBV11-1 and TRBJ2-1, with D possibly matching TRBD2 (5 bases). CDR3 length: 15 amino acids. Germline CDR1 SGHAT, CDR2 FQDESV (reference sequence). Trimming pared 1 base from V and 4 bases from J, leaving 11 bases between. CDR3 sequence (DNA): TGTGCCAGCAGCTTAGAACTTAGCGCTTACAATGAGCAGTTCTTC. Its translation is CASSLELSAYNEQFF. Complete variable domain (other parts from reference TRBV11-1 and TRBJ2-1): EAEVAQSPRYKITEKSQAVAFWCDPISGHATLYWYRQILGQGPELLVQFQDESVVDDSQLPKDRFSAERLKGVDSTLKIQPAELGDSAMYLCASSLELSAYNEQFFGPGTRLTVL.

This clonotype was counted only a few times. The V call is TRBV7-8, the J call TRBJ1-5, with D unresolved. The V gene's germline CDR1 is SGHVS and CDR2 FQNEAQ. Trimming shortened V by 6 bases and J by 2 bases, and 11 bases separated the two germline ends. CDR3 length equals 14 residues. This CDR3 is CASSSPVGNQPQHF. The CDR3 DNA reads TGTGCCAGCAGTTCCCCCGTTGGCAATCAGCCCCAGCATTTT.

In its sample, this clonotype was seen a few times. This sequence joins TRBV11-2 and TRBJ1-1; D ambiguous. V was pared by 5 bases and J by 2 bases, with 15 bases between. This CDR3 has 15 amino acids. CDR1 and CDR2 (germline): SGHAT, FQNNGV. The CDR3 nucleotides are TGTGCCAGCAGCCCGTCGGAGGGCTCCAACACTGAAGCTTTCTTT. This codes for CASSPSEGSNTEAFF. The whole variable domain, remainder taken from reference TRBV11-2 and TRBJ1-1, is EAGVAQSPRYKIIEKRQSVAFWCNPISGHATLYWYQQILGQGPKLLIQFQNNGVVDDSQLPKDRFSAERLKGVDSTLKIQPAKLEDSAVYLCASSPSEGSNTEAFFGQGTRLTVV.

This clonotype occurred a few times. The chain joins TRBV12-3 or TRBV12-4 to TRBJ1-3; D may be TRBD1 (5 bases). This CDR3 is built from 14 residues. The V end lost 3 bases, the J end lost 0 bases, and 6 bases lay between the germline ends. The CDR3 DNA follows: TGTGCCAGCAGTTTTGACAGCTCTGGAAACACCATATATTTT. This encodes CASSFDSSGNTIYF.

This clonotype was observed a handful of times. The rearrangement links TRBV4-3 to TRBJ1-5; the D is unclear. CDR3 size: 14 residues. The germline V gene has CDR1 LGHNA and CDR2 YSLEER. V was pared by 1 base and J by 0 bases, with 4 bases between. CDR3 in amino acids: CASSQGDSNQPQHF. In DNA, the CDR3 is TGCGCCAGCAGCCAAGGGGATAGCAATCAGCCCCAGCATTTT.

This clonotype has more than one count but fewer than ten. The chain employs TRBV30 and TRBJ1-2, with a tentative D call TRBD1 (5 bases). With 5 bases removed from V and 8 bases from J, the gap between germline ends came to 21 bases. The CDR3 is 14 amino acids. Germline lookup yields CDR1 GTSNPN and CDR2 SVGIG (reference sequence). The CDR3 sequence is CAWYPGTATTGYTF. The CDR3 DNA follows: TGTGCCTGGTATCCCGGGACTGCCACCACAGGCTACACCTTC.

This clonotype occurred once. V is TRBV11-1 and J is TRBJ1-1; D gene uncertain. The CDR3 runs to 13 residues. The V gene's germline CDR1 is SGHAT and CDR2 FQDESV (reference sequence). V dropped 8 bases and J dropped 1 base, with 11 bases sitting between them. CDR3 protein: CASGPRGNTEAFF. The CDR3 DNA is TGTGCCAGCGGACCCCGAGGGAACACTGAAGCTTTCTTT. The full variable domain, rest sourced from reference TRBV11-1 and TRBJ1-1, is EAEVAQSPRYKITEKSQAVAFWCDPISGHATLYWYRQILGQGPELLVQFQDESVVDDSQLPKDRFSAERLKGVDSTLKIQPAELGDSAMYLCASGPRGNTEAFFGQGTRLTVV.